Following are 10 T cell receptor beta chains from one sample sequenced in a study of T cell responses to AZD1222 COVID-19 vaccine. This table comes from immunoSEQ multiplex PCR, and its TCRdb copy is limited to in-frame clones, with some not included. The sample consists of hundreds of thousands of clones, about 92% of them appearing once. Sequenced material: peripheral blood, taken on day 0 of MenACWY control vaccination. All receptors derive from an adult in good health.

V gene TRBV4-1 combines with J gene TRBJ1-6, with D possibly being TRBD1 (6 bases). CDR3 length: 15 amino acids. Trimming removed 4 bases from V and 7 bases from J, with 14 bases in between. Germline V CDR1 and CDR2: MGHRA, YSYEKL. The CDR3 here is CASSPGSGVNSPLHF. As DNA, the CDR3 is TGCGCCAGCAGCCCCGGGTCAGGGGTCAATTCACCCCTCCACTTT.

CDR3 region: CASSQERTGSYEQYF. DNA for the CDR3: TGTGCCAGCAGCCAAGAGAGAACAGGGTCCTACGAGCAGTACTTC. J is TRBJ2-7 and V is TRBV4-2; D perhaps matches TRBD1 (6 bases). This CDR3 has 15 amino acids. Looked up from germline, CDR1 is LGHNA and CDR2 is YNFKEQ. V dropped 0 bases and J dropped 1 base, with 10 bases sitting between them.

This chain joins TRBV9 and TRBJ1-3; D is uncertain. The CDR3 consists of 13 residues. Germline V lookup: CDR1 SGDLS, CDR2 YYNGEE. With 4 bases removed from V and 4 bases from J, the gap between germline ends came to 9 bases. The CDR3 protein is CASSLGNGNTIYF. Written as DNA, the CDR3 is TGTGCCAGCAGCCTGGGTAACGGAAACACCATATATTTT.

The chain employs TRBV5-1 and TRBJ1-1; 7 nucleotides line up with TRBD1. The CDR3 consists of 13 residues. V shed 0 bases and J 7 bases; nucleotides not matched to a gene: 3. Germline-derived CDR1 and CDR2 are SGHRS and YFSETQ. CDR3 protein: CASSLGQGGEAFF. The CDR3 nucleotides are TGCGCCAGCAGCTTGGGACAGGGAGGTGAAGCTTTCTTT.

The chain is built from TRBV3-1 (or the pseudogene TRBV3-2) and TRBJ1-1; D is ambiguous. The CDR3 has 12 residues. Trimming cost V 3 bases and J 7 bases, with 9 bases left between them. Germline values: CDR1 LGHDT, CDR2 YNNKEL (reference sequence). The CDR3, as DNA: TGTGCCAGCAGCCACCCCGAAGGTGAAGCTTTCTTT. Translated, it gives CASSHPEGEAFF.

This chain connects TRBV12-3 or TRBV12-4 to TRBJ2-7, with D hard to call. Between the trimmed V and J ends, which lost 3 bases and 1 base, there was a span of 4 bases. The CDR3 runs to 12 residues. CDR3 DNA: TGTGCCAGCAGTTTCGGGTCCTACGAGCAGTACTTC. Translating gives CASSFGSYEQYF.

CDR3 DNA sequence: TGTGCCAGCAGCGTAGGTACAGGCAACTACGAGCAGTACTTC. Residues: CASSVGTGNYEQYF. The V gene is TRBV9, the J gene TRBJ2-7; D is possibly TRBD1 (5 bases). CDR1 and CDR2 (germline): SGDLS, YYNGEE. Trimming took off 0 bases at V and 3 bases at J, with 10 bases between the two ends. The CDR3 runs 14 residues.

This sequence joins TRBV12-5 and TRBJ1-1; D ambiguous. V was trimmed by 1 base and J by 4 bases, leaving 7 bases between them. This CDR3 spans 13 amino acids. Germline values: CDR1 LGHNT, CDR2 FRNRAP. The CDR3 loop is CASGLDSLTEAFF. The CDR3, as DNA: TGTGCTAGTGGTTTGGACAGCCTCACTGAAGCTTTCTTT.

The chain has TRBV30 and TRBJ1-3; maybe TRBD1 (5 bases). Trimming left V 3 bases short and J 0 bases short, with 9 bases between. In germline, CDR1 is GTSNPN, CDR2 SVGIG (reference sequence). CDR3 length: 14 residues. This chain's CDR3 is CAWRPQGSGNTIYF. The DNA of the CDR3 is TGTGCCTGGAGACCTCAGGGCTCTGGAAACACCATATATTTT.

In nucleotides, the CDR3 is TGTGCCAGCAGCTTAGTGAGGACAGCAAATTCACCCCTCCACTTT. Translating gives CASSLVRTANSPLHF. V is TRBV11-2 and J is TRBJ1-6; D may be TRBD1 (6 bases). The V end lost 1 base, the J end lost 7 bases, and 11 bases lay between the germline ends. The germline gives CDR1 SGHAT, CDR2 FQNNGV. CDR3 length equals 15 residues.